These 29 T cell receptor beta chains were sequenced from one sample in a study of blood T cell repertoires in COVID-19. TCRdb keeps only in-frame clones here, not all; method: immunoSEQ multiplex PCR. The sample holds some 200,000 clones, about 78% seen once. Sequencing was carried out using PBMCs or T cells enriched from blood (not recorded which). These receptors were collected from a woman between 45 and 60 years old who had recovered from COVID-19.

V gene TRBV4-1 combines with J gene TRBJ2-7; 8 bases are shared with TRBD1. Germline V lookup: CDR1 MGHRA, CDR2 YSYEKL. V shed 2 bases and J 0 bases; nucleotides not matched to a gene: 9. The length of the CDR3 is 17 residues. The CDR3 region is CASSQPYPGQGSYEQYF. The CDR3 nucleotides are TGCGCCAGCAGCCAACCCTACCCCGGACAGGGCTCCTACGAGCAGTACTTC.

The chain combines TRBV4-3 with TRBJ2-1; D not certain. With 0 bases removed from V and 8 bases from J, the gap between germline ends came to 14 bases. The CDR3 has 15 amino acids. Germline lookup yields CDR1 LGHNA and CDR2 YSLEER. CDR3 amino acids: CASSQESRIWDEQFF. DNA of the CDR3: TGCGCCAGCAGCCAAGAGTCGCGGATTTGGGATGAGCAGTTCTTC.

The rearrangement joins TRBV6-2 or TRBV6-3 to TRBJ2-1; D may be TRBD1 (6 bases). Deletions cut 0 bases from V and 16 bases from J, with 13 bases between. Germline-derived CDR1 and CDR2 are MNHEY and SVGEGT. The CDR3 has 12 residues. CDR3 nucleotide sequence: TGTGCCAGCAGTTACTCCACAGGGACGGGTTTCTTC. Its translation: CASSYSTGTGFF.

A note on this clone: Its ends do not fully match the called genes, so a read error is possible. V gene TRBV4-1 combines with J gene TRBJ2-3; 10 positions agree with TRBD2. The CDR3 loop spans 16 amino acids. Germline V gene sequence: CDR1 MGHRA, CDR2 YSYEKL. CDR3 bases: TGCGCCAGCAGCGAAGAAGGACTAGCGGGCACAGATACGCAGTATTTT. It encodes CASSEEGLAGTDTQYF.

V is TRBV5-4 and J is TRBJ2-2, with 8 bases matching TRBD1. The CDR3 consists of 13 residues. The ends lost 3 bases at V and 6 bases at J; junction bases unmatched: 1. Germline V gene data show CDR1 as SGHNT and CDR2 as YYREEE (reference sequence). The CDR3 loop is CASSWGQAGELFF. The CDR3, as DNA: TGTGCCAGCAGCTGGGGACAGGCCGGGGAGCTGTTTTTT.

The chain carries TRBV2 and TRBJ2-3; 11 bases align to TRBD2. V was clipped by 6 bases and J by 2 bases; unmatched bases: 7. The CDR3 loop spans 16 amino acids. Germline V CDR1 and CDR2: SNHLY, FYNNEI. In DNA form, the CDR3 reads TGTGCCAGCAGCCCGTTAGCGGGAGGGATCACAGATACGCAGTATTTT. Amino acid sequence: CASSPLAGGITDTQYF.

This clone was seen once. The chain uses TRBV27 and TRBJ2-2; TRBD1 aligns across 9 bases. CDR3 size: 15 residues. V lost 0 bases and J lost 6; bases outside the gene matches: 2. Germline V gene lookup returns CDR1 MNHEY and CDR2 SMNVEV (reference sequence). The CDR3 here is CASSLSDRGAGELFF. The CDR3 DNA follows: TGTGCCAGCAGTTTATCGGACAGGGGAGCCGGGGAGCTGTTTTTT.

This clone appeared a single time. This chain links TRBV7-3 with TRBJ2-3, with 7 bases that match TRBD2. J gave up 1 base and V 8 bases, and 6 bases lay outside the gene matches. The CDR3 contains 14 residues. CDR1 is SGHTA and CDR2 is FQGTGA in the germline V gene. The CDR3 bases are TGTGCCAGCCCCAGCGGGACGGGCACAGATACGCAGTATTTT. Its protein product is CASPSGTGTDTQYF.

V is TRBV14 and J is TRBJ2-3; 9 bases line up with TRBD2. J was trimmed by 5 bases and V by 8 bases; bases with no gene match: 11. The CDR3 covers 15 residues. CDR1 and CDR2 from the germline V gene are SGHDN and FVKESK. The CDR3 DNA is TGTGCCAGCGGAATAGCGGGAGAATCTGGAGATACGCAGTATTTT. It specifies CASGIAGESGDTQYF.

The rearrangement uses TRBV6-1 and TRBJ2-5; 7 positions match TRBD2. Germline values: CDR1 MNHNS, CDR2 SASEGT. Unmatched junction bases numbered 13, after V lost 1 base and J lost 2 bases. There are 18 residues in the CDR3. In nucleotides, the CDR3 is TGTGCCAGCAGTGAAGAGAGGTGGGGGGGTCTCTTACAAGAGACCCAGTACTTC. Its translation is CASSEERWGGLLQETQYF.

The chain combines TRBV7-9 with TRBJ2-7, with D possibly TRBD1 on 5 matching bases. Trimming stripped 5 bases from V and 4 bases from J, with 18 bases between. The CDR3 is 15 amino acids. Germline V gene sequence: CDR1 SEHNR, CDR2 FQNEAQ (reference sequence). CDR3 amino acids: CASSNGAQGGYEQYF. The CDR3 region has the DNA TGTGCCAGCAGCAACGGCGCCCAGGGTGGATACGAGCAGTACTTC. Full variable domain (remainder filled in from reference TRBV7-9 and TRBJ2-7): DTGVSQNPRHKITKRGQNVTFRCDPISEHNRLYWYRQTLGQGPEFLTYFQNEAQLEKSRLLSDRFSAERPKGSFSTLEIQRTEQGDSAMYLCASSNGAQGGYEQYFGPGTRLTVT.

This clone was observed a few times. The rearrangement joins TRBV13 to TRBJ1-2, with a possible D match to TRBD1 (6 bases). This CDR3 is built from 14 residues. Trimming took 3 bases from V and 4 from J, leaving 12 bases between them. Germline CDR1 PRHDT, CDR2 FYEKMQ (reference sequence). The CDR3 region is CASSLSDRRYGYTF. Written as DNA, the CDR3 is TGTGCCAGCAGCTTGAGTGACAGGCGCTATGGCTACACCTTC. The full variable domain, in which reference TRBV13 and TRBJ1-2 provide the parts outside the CDR3, is AAGVIQSPRHLIKEKRETATLKCYPIPRHDTVYWYQQGPGQDPQFLISFYEKMQSDKGSIPDRFSAQQFSDYHSELNMSSLELGDSALYFCASSLSDRRYGYTFGSGTRLTVV.

This chain connects TRBV5-6 to TRBJ2-7, with TRBD2 matching 11 bases. The CDR3 is 16 amino acids. J gave up 7 bases and V 1 base, and 10 bases lay outside the gene matches. Looked up from germline, CDR1 is SGHDT and CDR2 is YYEEEE. The CDR3 DNA reads as TGTGCCAGCAGCTTGCGGGGGACTAGCGGTGTTGAGGAGCAGTACTTC. Translation gives CASSLRGTSGVEEQYF.

The V call is TRBV7-6, the J call TRBJ2-2; the D gene is possibly TRBD2 (5 bases). Germline lookup yields CDR1 SGHVS and CDR2 FNYEAQ. The CDR3 runs 16 residues. Trimming removed 2 bases from V and 5 bases from J, with 15 bases in between. Here the CDR3 reads CASSLMGPAVTGELFF. The CDR3 bases are TGTGCCAGCAGCTTAATGGGCCCAGCGGTGACCGGGGAGCTGTTTTTT.

The chain is built from TRBV12-1 and TRBJ2-1; the D segment call TRBD2 is taken from the table without a DNA check. TRBV12-1 is a known pseudogene. This CDR3 has 22 amino acids. CDR3 sequence reads: CASSLDQLASPGPRHAYNEQFF. CDR3 DNA sequence: TGTGCCAGCAGCTTAGACCAGCTAGCTTCCCCGGGTCCGCGACACGCGTACAATGAGCAGTTCTTC.

This chain uses TRBV7-2 with TRBJ1-4; no clear D gene. The CDR3 extends over 14 amino acids. The germline V gene has CDR1 SGHTA and CDR2 FQGNSA. Trimming stripped 3 bases from V and 0 bases from J, with 5 bases between. The CDR3 region has the DNA TGTGCCAGCAGCTTTCAGGCAACTAATGAAAAACTGTTTTTT. This encodes CASSFQATNEKLFF.

The chain employs TRBV5-1 and TRBJ2-2, with TRBD2 matching over 11 bases. The CDR3 consists of 18 residues. V was clipped by 4 bases and J by 5 bases; unmatched bases: 13. Per the germline V gene, CDR1 is SGHRS and CDR2 is YFSETQ. This CDR3 reads CASSPIAGGPSGTGELFF. The CDR3 DNA sequence: TGCGCCAGCAGCCCTATAGCGGGAGGGCCCTCGGGTACCGGGGAGCTGTTTTTT.

CDR3 in DNA: TGTGCCAGCAGCCGGAGCCTGGCAGAAATTAACTATGGCTACACCTTC. This gives the protein CASSRSLAEINYGYTF. V is TRBV7-9 and J is TRBJ1-2; D is undetermined. The CDR3 covers 16 residues. V lost 5 bases, J lost 1 base, and 17 bases lay in between. CDR1 SEHNR and CDR2 FQNEAQ come from the germline V gene (reference sequence).

The rearrangement uses TRBV19 and TRBJ1-1; D is uncertain. This CDR3 spans 12 amino acids. V gave up 3 bases and J gave up 11 bases, with 13 bases separating them. In germline, CDR1 is LNHDA, CDR2 SQIVND (reference sequence). The DNA of the CDR3 is TGTGCCAGTAGTATGCCTGGTTCAACTGCTTTCTTT. As protein: CASSMPGSTAFF.

The chain combines TRBV5-1 with TRBJ2-3; 12 nucleotides line up with TRBD2. This CDR3 is built from 16 residues. J lost 2 bases, V lost 3 bases, and 4 bases had no gene match. CDR1 is SGHRS, CDR2 YFSETQ, per germline. CDR3 in amino acids: CASSSGLAGFTDTQYF. Here the CDR3 DNA reads TGCGCCAGCAGCTCGGGACTAGCGGGCTTCACAGATACGCAGTATTTT.

This clone has just a few counts. This sequence joins TRBV11-2 and TRBJ2-1, with 8 bases that match TRBD2. Germline CDR1 reads SGHAT; CDR2 reads FQNNGV. The CDR3 length is 14 residues. V lost 1 base to trimming and J lost 6 bases; unmatched junction nucleotides: 2. In DNA, the CDR3 is TGTGCCAGCAGCTTAGTACTAGCGGTCAATGAGCAGTTCTTC. It yields the protein CASSLVLAVNEQFF.

The chain has TRBV28 and TRBJ2-7, with D possibly being TRBD1 or TRBD2 (6 bases each). The CDR3 is 14 residues long. Germline CDR1 is MDHEN and CDR2 is SYDVKM. Trimming removed 10 bases from V and 2 bases from J, with 18 bases in between. The CDR3 reads CATRGSGLTYEQYF. The DNA of the CDR3 is TGTGCCACCAGGGGTAGCGGCCTTACCTACGAGCAGTACTTC. Using reference TRBV28 and TRBJ2-7 for the parts outside the CDR3, the full variable domain is DVKVTQSSRYLVKRTGEKVFLECVQDMDHENMFWYRQDPGLGLRLIYFSYDVKMKEKGDIPEGYSVSREKKERFSLILESASTNQTSMYLCATRGSGLTYEQYFGPGTRLTVT.

This clone was seen just once. The V gene is TRBV3-1 (or the pseudogene TRBV3-2), the J gene TRBJ1-5; the D is unclear. This CDR3 is built from 15 residues. V lost 0 bases to trimming and J lost 0 bases, with 6 bases between them. Germline lookup yields CDR1 LGHDT and CDR2 YNNKEL (reference sequence). The CDR3 sequence is CASSQDPSSNQPQHF. The CDR3 DNA sequence: TGTGCCAGCAGCCAAGATCCGTCTAGCAATCAGCCCCAGCATTTT.

V and J are TRBV5-4 and TRBJ1-6; 7 bases fit TRBD1. V was pared by 7 bases and J by 9 bases, with 7 bases of the junction left unmatched. Germline V gene lookup returns CDR1 SGHNT and CDR2 YYREEE (reference sequence). This CDR3 comprises 13 residues. CDR3 in amino acids: CASQGVLGSPLHF. Here the CDR3 DNA reads TGTGCCAGCCAGGGGGTACTCGGTTCACCCCTCCACTTT.

The chain recombines TRBV19 with TRBJ1-5, with D tentatively TRBD1 (6 bases). This CDR3 region has 18 residues. Germline CDR1 reads LNHDA; CDR2 reads SQIVND (reference sequence). V was shortened by 3 bases and J by 0 bases, with 18 bases between the two germline ends. DNA for the CDR3: TGTGCCAGTAGTATTTCCAGGGGAGAGAAGTATAGCAATCAGCCCCAGCATTTT. Translating gives CASSISRGEKYSNQPQHF.

This chain joins TRBV28 and TRBJ2-7; 8 bases align to TRBD2. The CDR3 covers 15 residues. The germline CDR1 and CDR2 sequences are MDHEN and SYDVKM. The V segment lost 1 base and the J segment 9 bases; nucleotides outside the gene matches: 11. The CDR3 protein is CASSLFAGGLQGQYF. The DNA of the CDR3 is TGTGCCAGCAGTTTATTTGCGGGGGGTCTACAGGGGCAGTACTTC.

The rearrangement uses TRBV11-2 and TRBJ2-7; TRBD1 agrees at 12 bases. CDR1 is SGHAT and CDR2 is FQNNGV in the germline V gene. Losses at the gene ends were 4 bases for V and 5 bases for J; bases not matched to a gene: 9. The CDR3 contains 16 residues. DNA of the CDR3: TGTGCCAGCAGCTCGCTTCCGGGACAGGGGGCGCACGAGCAGTACTTC. As protein: CASSSLPGQGAHEQYF.

V and J are TRBV5-1 and TRBJ2-3; 16 bases are shared with TRBD2. V lost 4 bases, J lost 2 bases, and 19 bases stayed unmatched. Germline V gene sequence: CDR1 SGHRS, CDR2 YFSETQ. The CDR3 length is 22 residues. This chain's CDR3 is CASSLPPPGTSGRAGFTDTQYF. CDR3 coding DNA: TGCGCCAGCAGCCTCCCACCCCCCGGGACTAGCGGGAGGGCCGGGTTCACAGATACGCAGTATTTT.

The genes are TRBV5-1 and TRBJ2-3; no firm D call. The CDR3 runs 12 residues. Germline V gene lookup returns CDR1 SGHRS and CDR2 YFSETQ. V lost 4 bases, J lost 3 bases, and 6 bases lay in between. CDR3 nucleotides: TGCGCCAGCAGCCCTCAGACAGATACGCAGTATTTT. Encoded protein: CASSPQTDTQYF.